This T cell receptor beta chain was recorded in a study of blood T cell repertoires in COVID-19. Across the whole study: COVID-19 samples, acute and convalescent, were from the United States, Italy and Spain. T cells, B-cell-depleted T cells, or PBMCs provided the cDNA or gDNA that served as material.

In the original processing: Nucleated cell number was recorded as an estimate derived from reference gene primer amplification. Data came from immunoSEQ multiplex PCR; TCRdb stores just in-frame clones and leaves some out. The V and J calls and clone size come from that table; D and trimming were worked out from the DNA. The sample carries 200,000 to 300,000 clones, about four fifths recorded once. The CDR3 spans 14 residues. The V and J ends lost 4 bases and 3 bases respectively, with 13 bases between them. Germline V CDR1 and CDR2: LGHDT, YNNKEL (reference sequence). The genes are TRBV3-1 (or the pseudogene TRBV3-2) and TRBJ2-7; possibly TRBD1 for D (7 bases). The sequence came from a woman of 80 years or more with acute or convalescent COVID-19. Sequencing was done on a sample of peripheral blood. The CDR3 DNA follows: TGTGCCAGCAGCCGACAGGGAGGTGACTACGAGCAGTACTTC. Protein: CASSRQGGDYEQYF.